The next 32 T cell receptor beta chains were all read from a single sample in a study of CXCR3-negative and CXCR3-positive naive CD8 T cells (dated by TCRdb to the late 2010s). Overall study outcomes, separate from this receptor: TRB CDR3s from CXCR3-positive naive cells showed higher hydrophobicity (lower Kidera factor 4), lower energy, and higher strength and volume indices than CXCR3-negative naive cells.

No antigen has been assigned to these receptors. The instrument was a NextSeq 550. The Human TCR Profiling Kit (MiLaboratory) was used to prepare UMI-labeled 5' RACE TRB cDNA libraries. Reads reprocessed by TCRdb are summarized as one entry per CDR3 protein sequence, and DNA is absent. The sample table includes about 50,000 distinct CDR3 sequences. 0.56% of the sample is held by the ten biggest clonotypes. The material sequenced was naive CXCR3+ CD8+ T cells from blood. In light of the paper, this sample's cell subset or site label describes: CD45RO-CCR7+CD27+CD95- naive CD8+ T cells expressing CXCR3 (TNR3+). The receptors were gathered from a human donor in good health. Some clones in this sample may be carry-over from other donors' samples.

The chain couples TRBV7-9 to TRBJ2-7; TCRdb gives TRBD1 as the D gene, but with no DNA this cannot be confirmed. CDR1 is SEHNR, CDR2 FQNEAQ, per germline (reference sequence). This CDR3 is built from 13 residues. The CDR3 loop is CASSPVSGYEQYF.

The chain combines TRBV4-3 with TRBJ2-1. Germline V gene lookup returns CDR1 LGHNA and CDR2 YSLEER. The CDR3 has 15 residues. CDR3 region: CASSQDGNRYNEQFF.

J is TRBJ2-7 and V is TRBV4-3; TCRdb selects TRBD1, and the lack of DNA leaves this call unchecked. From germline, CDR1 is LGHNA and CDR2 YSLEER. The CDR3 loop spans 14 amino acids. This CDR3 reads CASSQAVGDYEQYF.

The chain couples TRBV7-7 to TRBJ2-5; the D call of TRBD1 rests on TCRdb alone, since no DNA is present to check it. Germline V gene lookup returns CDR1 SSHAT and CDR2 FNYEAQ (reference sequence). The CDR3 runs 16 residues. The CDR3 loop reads CASSLTPDRGFETQYF.

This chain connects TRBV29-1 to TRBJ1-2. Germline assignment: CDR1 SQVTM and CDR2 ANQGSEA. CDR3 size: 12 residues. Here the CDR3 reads CSVVFGDYGYTF.

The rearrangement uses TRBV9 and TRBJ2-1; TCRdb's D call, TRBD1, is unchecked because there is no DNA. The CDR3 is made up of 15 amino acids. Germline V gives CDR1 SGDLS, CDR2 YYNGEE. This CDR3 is CASSPTGGAYNEQFF.

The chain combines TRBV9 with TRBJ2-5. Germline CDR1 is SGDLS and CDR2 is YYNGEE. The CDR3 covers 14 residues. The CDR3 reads CASSDPPRSETQYF.

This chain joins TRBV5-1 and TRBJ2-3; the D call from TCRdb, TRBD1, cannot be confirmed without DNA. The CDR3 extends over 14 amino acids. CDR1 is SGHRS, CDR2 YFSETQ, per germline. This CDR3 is CASVPAGAQDTQYF.

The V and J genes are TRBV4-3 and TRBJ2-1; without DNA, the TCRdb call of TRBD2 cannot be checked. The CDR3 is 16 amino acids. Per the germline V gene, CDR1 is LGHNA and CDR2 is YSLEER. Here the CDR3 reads CASSHSRTSGENEQFF.

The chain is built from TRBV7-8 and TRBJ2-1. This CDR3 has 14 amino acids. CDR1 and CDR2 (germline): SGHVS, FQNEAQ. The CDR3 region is CASSLISTNNEQFF.

The CDR3 protein is CASSLTGGLNTEAFF. The rearrangement uses TRBV5-1 and TRBJ1-1; TCRdb reports TRBD1, a call that lacks DNA to check it against. The CDR3 has 15 amino acids. Germline V CDR1 and CDR2: SGHRS, YFSETQ.

CDR3 amino acids: CASRRQGGYEKLFF. J is TRBJ1-4 and V is TRBV7-9; TCRdb names TRBD1, which stays unverified in the absence of DNA. The CDR3 consists of 14 residues. The V gene's germline CDR1 is SEHNR and CDR2 FQNEAQ (reference sequence).

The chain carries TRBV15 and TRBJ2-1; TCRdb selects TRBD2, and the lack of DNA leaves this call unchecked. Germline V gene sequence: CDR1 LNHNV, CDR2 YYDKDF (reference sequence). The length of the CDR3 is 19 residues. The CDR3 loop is CATSSISEWRSGGHNEQFF.

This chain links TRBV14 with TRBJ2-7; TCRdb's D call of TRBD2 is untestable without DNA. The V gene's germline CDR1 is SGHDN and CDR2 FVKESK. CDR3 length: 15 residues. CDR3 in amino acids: CASSHFLAPSYEQYF.

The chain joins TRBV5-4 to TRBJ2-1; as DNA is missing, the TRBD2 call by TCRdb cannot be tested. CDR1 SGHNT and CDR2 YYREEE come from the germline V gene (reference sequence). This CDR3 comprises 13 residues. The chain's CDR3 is CASSSIAGREQFF.

The CDR3 spells CASRSPGSLMNTEAFF. The rearrangement uses TRBV11-2 and TRBJ1-1; TCRdb returns TRBD1, unconfirmable since there is no DNA. The length of the CDR3 is 16 residues. Germline V lookup: CDR1 SGHAT, CDR2 FQNNGV.

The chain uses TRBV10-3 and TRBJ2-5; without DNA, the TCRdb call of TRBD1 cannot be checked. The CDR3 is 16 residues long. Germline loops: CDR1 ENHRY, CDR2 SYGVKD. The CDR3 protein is CAISESGTELQETQYF.

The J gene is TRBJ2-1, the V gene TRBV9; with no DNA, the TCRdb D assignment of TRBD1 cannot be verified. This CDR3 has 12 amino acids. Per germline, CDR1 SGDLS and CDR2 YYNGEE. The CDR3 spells CASSATGNEQFF.

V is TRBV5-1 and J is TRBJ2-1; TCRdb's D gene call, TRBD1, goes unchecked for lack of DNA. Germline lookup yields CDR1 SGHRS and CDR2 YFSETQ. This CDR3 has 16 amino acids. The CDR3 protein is CASSLAERGGGDEQFF.

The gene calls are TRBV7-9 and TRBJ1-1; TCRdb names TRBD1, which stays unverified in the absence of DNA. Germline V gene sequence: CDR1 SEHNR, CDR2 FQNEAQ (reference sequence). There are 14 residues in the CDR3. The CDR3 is CASRTAAMNTEAFF.

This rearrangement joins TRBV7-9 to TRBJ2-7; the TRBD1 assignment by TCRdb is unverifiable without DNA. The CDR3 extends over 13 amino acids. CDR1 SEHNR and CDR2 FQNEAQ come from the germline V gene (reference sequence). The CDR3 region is CASSPGFSYEQYF.

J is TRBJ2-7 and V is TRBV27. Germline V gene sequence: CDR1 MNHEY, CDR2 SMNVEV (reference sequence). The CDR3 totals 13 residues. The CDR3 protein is CASSLRASYEQYF.

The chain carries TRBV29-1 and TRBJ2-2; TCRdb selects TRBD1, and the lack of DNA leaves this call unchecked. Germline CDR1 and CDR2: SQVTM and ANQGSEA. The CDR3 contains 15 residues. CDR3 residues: CSVEGAGSNTGELFF.

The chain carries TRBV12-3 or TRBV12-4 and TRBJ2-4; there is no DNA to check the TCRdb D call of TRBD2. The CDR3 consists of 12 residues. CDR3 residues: CASSSPWGLVIF.

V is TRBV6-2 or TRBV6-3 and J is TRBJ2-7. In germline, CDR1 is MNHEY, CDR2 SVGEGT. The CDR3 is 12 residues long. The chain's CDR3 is CASSSVSDEQYF.

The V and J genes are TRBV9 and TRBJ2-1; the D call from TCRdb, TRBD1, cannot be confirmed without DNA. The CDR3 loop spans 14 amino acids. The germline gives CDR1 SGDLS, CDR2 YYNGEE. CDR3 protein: CASTKQGAGNEQFF.

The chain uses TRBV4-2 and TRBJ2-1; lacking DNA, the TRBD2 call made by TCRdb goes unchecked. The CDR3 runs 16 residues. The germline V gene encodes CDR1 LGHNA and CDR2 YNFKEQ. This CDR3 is CASSQDDTSGGNEQFF.

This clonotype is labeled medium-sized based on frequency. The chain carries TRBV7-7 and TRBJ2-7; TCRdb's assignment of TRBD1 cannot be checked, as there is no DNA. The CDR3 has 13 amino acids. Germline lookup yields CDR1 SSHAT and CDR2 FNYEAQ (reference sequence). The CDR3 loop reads CASSLDSFSEQYF.

The CDR3 here is CASSTISAGATYNEQFF. The chain recombines TRBV13 with TRBJ2-1; TCRdb indicates TRBD1, and absent DNA this call remains unverified. This CDR3 has 17 residues. Germline V gene data show CDR1 as PRHDT and CDR2 as FYEKMQ (reference sequence).

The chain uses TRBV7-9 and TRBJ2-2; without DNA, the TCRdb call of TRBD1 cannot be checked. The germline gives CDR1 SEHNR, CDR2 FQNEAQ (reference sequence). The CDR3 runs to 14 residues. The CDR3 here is CASTFRQGAGELFF.

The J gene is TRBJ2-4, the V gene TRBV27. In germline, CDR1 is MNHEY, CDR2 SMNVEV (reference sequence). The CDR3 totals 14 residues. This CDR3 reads CASSFGVAKNIQYF.

CDR3 residues: CASSSGTENIQYF. The genes are TRBV12-3 or TRBV12-4 and TRBJ2-4; lacking DNA, the TRBD1 call made by TCRdb goes unchecked. There are 13 residues in the CDR3.